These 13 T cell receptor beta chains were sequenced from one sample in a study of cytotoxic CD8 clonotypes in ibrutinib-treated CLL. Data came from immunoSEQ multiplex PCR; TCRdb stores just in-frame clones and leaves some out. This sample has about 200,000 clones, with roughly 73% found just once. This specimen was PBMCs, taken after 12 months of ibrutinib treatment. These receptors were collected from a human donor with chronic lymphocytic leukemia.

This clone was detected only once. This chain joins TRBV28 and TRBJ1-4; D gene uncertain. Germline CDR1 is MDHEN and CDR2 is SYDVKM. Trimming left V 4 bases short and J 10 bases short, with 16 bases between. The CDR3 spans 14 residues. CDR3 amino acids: CASSSTGDWGKLFF. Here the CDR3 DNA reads TGTGCCAGCAGTTCGACGGGCGATTGGGGAAAACTGTTTTTT.

The CDR3 sequence is CASSSGTDTEAFF. CDR3 DNA sequence: TGTGCCAGCTCATCCGGGACAGACACTGAAGCTTTCTTT. This chain joins TRBV18 and TRBJ1-1; TRBD1 matches 7 bases. From germline, CDR1 is KGHSH and CDR2 LQKENI. The CDR3 covers 13 residues. The V segment lost 5 bases and the J segment 3 bases; nucleotides outside the gene matches: 3.

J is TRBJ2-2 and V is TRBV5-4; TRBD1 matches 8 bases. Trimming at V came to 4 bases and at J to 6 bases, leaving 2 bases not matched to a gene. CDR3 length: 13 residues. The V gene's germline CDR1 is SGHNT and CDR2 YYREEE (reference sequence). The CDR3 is CASSRTGSGELFF. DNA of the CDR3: TGTGCCAGCAGCAGGACAGGGTCCGGGGAGCTGTTTTTT.

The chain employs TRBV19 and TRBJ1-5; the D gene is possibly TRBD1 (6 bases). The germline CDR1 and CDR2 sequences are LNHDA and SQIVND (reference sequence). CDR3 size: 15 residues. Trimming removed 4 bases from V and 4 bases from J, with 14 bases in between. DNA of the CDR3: TGTGCCAGTAGTAGGATAGGGGACACGAATCAGCCCCAGCATTTT. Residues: CASSRIGDTNQPQHF.

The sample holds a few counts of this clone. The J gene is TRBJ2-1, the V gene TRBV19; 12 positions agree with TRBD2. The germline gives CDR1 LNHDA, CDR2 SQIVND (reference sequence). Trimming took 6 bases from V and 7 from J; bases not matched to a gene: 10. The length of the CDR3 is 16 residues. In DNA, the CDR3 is TGTGCCAGTAGCCCTTTGGGGCTAGCGGGAGGGAATGAGCAGTTCTTC. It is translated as CASSPLGLAGGNEQFF.

CDR3: CASSVVGKEQFF. The CDR3 DNA reads TGTGCCAGCAGCGTAGTGGGAAAGGAGCAGTTCTTC. The chain employs TRBV9 and TRBJ2-1; the D is unclear. Deletions cut 0 bases from V and 10 bases from J, with 8 bases between. Germline V gives CDR1 SGDLS, CDR2 YYNGEE. The CDR3 has 12 residues.

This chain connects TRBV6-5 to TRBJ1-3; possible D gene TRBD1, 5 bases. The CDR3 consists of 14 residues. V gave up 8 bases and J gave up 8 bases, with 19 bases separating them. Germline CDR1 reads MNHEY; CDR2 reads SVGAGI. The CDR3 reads CASRDAAFLDTIYF. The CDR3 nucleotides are TGTGCCAGCCGGGACGCGGCATTCTTGGACACCATATATTTT.

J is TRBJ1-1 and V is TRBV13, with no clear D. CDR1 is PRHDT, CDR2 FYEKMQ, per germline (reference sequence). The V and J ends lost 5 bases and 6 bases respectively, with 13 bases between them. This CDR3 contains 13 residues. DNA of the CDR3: TGTGCCAGCAGCCGAGGGTATAGGGCTGAAGCTTTCTTT. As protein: CASSRGYRAEAFF. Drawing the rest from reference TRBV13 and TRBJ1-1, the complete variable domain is AAGVIQSPRHLIKEKRETATLKCYPIPRHDTVYWYQQGPGQDPQFLISFYEKMQSDKGSIPDRFSAQQFSDYHSELNMSSLELGDSALYFCASSRGYRAEAFFGQGTRLTVV.

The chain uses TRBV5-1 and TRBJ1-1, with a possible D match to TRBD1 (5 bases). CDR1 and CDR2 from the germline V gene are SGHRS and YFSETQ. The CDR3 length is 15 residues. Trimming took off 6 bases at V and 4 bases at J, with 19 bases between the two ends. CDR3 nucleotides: TGCGCCAGCACCAAACGCGGGGGTGTGGGCACTGAAGCTTTCTTT. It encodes CASTKRGGVGTEAFF.

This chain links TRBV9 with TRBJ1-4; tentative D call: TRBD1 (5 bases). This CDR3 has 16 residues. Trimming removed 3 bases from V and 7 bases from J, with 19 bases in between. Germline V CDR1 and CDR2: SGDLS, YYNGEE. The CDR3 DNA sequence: TGTGCCAGCAGCGCCGACTGGGGGGGTAGCGGTGAAAAACTGTTTTTT. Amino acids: CASSADWGGSGEKLFF. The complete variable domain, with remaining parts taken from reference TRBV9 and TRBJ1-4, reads DSGVTQTPKHLITATGQRVTLRCSPRSGDLSVYWYQQSLDQGLQFLIQYYNGEERAKGNILERFSAQQFPDLHSELNLSSLELGDSALYFCASSADWGGSGEKLFFGSGTQLSVL.

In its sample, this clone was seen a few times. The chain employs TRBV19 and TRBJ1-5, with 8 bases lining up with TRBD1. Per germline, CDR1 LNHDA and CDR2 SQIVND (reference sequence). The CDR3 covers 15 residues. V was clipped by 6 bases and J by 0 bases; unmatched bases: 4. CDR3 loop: CASSNRGGSNQPQHF. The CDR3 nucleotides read TGTGCCAGTAGCAACAGGGGGGGTAGCAATCAGCCCCAGCATTTT.

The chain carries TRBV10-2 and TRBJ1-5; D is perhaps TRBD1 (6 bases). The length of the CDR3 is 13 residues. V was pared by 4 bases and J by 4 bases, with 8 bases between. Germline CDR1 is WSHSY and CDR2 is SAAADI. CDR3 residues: CASSGQDNQPQHF. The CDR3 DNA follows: TGCGCCAGCAGTGGACAGGATAATCAGCCCCAGCATTTT.

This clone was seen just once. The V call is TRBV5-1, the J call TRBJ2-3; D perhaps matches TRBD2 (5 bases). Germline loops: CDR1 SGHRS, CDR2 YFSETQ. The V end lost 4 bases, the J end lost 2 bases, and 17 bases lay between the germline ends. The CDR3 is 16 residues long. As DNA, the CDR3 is TGCGCCAGCAGCCCGGCCGGACTGGTCTTCACAGATACGCAGTATTTT. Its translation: CASSPAGLVFTDTQYF. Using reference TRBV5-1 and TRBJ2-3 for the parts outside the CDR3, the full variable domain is KAGVTQTPRYLIKTRGQQVTLSCSPISGHRSVSWYQQTPGQGLQFLFEYFSETQRNKGNFPGRFSGRQFSNSRSEMNVSTLELGDSALYLCASSPAGLVFTDTQYFGPGTRLTVL.